Listed here are 8 T cell receptor beta chains from one sample, sequenced in a study of T cells after yellow fever vaccination. In TCRdb, the 5' RACE reads were re-called with MiXCR into one record per CDR3 protein. This sample yields roughly 340,000 distinct CDR3 sequences, of which roughly 4% are seen a single time; 24% belongs to the top ten. The sequenced sample was PBMCs, obtained 5 days after the yellow fever booster vaccination. The receptors were gathered from a man aged 18 to 30 who received the YFV17D yellow fever vaccine.

J is TRBJ2-5 and V is TRBV29-1; D possibly corresponds to TRBD1 (5 bases). V was cut by 5 bases and J by 4 bases, with 14 bases left in between. This CDR3 spans 13 amino acids. The germline CDR1 and CDR2 sequences are SQVTM and ANQGSEA. CDR3 region: CSVIPGIAETQYF. CDR3 DNA: TGCAGCGTTATACCAGGGATCGCAGAGACCCAGTACTTC.

This clonotype was seen a handful of times. The CDR3 DNA sequence: TGTGCCAGCAGCCCTTTGGCAGGGACATCCTTGAGCACTGAAGCTTTCTTT. Translating it yields CASSPLAGTSLSTEAFF. The chain carries TRBV14 and TRBJ1-1; possibly TRBD1 for D (6 bases). This CDR3 spans 17 amino acids. V was trimmed by 4 bases and J by 4 bases, leaving 22 bases between them. Germline assignment: CDR1 SGHDN and CDR2 FVKESK. Combining the CDR3 with reference TRBV14 and TRBJ1-1 gives the whole variable domain EAGVTQFPSHSVIEKGQTVTLRCDPISGHDNLYWYRRVMGKEIKFLLHFVKESKQDESGMPNNRFLAERTGGTYSTLKVQPAELEDSGVYFCASSPLAGTSLSTEAFFGQGTRLTVV.

The chain uses TRBV5-5 and TRBJ2-5; 8 positions match TRBD1. CDR3 length: 15 amino acids. J was trimmed by 1 base and V by 4 bases; bases with no gene match: 6. Germline CDR1 and CDR2: SGHKS and YYEKEE (reference sequence). The DNA of the CDR3 is TGTGCCAGCAGCACAGGGGGTGCCCCCCAAGAGACCCAGTACTTC. This translates into CASSTGGAPQETQYF.

This clonotype was seen many times. CDR3 in amino acids: CAISDTHEGGETQYF. The CDR3 coding sequence is TGTGCCATCAGTGATACCCACGAGGGGGGAGAGACCCAGTACTTC. The chain employs TRBV10-3 and TRBJ2-5; either TRBD1 or TRBD2 may fit D (6 bases each). Germline assignment: CDR1 ENHRY and CDR2 SYGVKD. CDR3 length: 15 amino acids. The germline V and J ends were trimmed by 3 bases and 4 bases, with 15 bases remaining between them.

This clonotype appeared many times. The V and J genes are TRBV20-1 and TRBJ2-7; 11 nucleotides align to TRBD2. Germline V CDR1 and CDR2: DFQATT, SNEGSKA (reference sequence). The CDR3 has 11 amino acids. The CDR3 DNA reads TGCAGAGGACTAGCGGGCTACGAGCAGTACTTC. It specifies CRGLAGYEQYF.

This clonotype was seen many times. The chain has TRBV20-1 and TRBJ2-7; D remains ambiguous. The CDR3 totals 14 residues. V was cut by 3 bases and J by 3 bases, with 15 bases left in between. Germline-derived CDR1 and CDR2 are DFQATT and SNEGSKA (reference sequence). This CDR3 reads CSASPTLGFYEQYF. The CDR3 DNA reads as TGCAGTGCTAGTCCGACGCTAGGGTTCTACGAGCAGTACTTC.

This clonotype was counted many times. The V call is TRBV7-2, the J call TRBJ2-3, with D perhaps matching TRBD2 (5 bases). The germline CDR1 and CDR2 sequences are SGHTA and FQGNSA. The CDR3 is 16 amino acids. The V and J ends lost 1 base and 4 bases respectively, with 15 bases between them. Written as DNA, the CDR3 is TGTGCCAGCAGCTTAGGAGGGCGAGGTCTGTCAGATACGCAGTATTTT. This translates into CASSLGGRGLSDTQYF. The variable domain in full, with the rest retrieved from reference TRBV7-2 and TRBJ2-3, is GAGVSQSPSNKVTEKGKDVELRCDPISGHTALYWYRQSLGQGLEFLIYFQGNSAPDKSGLPSDRFSAERTGGSVSTLTIQRTQQEDSAVYLCASSLGGRGLSDTQYFGPGTRLTVL.

This clonotype has more than one count but fewer than ten. The genes are TRBV9 and TRBJ1-1; a possible D gene is TRBD1 (6 bases). The CDR3 contains 15 residues. CDR1 is SGDLS and CDR2 is YYNGEE in the germline V gene. The V and J ends lost 0 bases and 1 base respectively, with 10 bases between them. CDR3 DNA: TGTGCCAGCAGCGTAGCGGCCAGGGGGAACACTGAAGCTTTCTTT. Translating gives CASSVAARGNTEAFF.